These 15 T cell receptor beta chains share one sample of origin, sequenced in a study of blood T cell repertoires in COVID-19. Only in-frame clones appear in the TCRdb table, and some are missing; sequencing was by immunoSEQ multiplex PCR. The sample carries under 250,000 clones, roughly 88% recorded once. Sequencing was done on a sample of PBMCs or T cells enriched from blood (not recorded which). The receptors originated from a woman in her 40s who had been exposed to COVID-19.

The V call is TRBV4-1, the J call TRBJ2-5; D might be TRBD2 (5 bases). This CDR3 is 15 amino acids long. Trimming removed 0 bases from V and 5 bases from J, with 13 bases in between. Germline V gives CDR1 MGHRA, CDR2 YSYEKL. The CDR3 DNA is TGCGCCAGCAGCCAAGAAAATCGGCGGGCGGAGACCCAGTACTTC. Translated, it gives CASSQENRRAETQYF.

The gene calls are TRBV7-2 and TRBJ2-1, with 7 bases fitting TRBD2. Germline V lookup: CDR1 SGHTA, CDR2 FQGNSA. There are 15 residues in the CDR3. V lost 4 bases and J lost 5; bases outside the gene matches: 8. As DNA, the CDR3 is TGTGCCAGCAGCTCATACGGCGGGAGCAACAATGAGCAGTTCTTC. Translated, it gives CASSSYGGSNNEQFF.

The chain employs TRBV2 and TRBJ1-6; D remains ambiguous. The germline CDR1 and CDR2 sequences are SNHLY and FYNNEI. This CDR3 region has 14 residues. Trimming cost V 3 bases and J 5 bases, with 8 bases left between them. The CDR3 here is CASSEGGNNSPLHF. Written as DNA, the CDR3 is TGTGCCAGCAGTGAGGGAGGGAATAATTCACCCCTCCACTTT. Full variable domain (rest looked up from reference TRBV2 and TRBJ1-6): EPEVTQTPSHQVTQMGQEVILRCVPISNHLYFYWYRQILGQKVEFLVSFYNNEISEKSEIFDDQFSVERPDGSNFTLKIRSTKLEDSAMYFCASSEGGNNSPLHFGNGTRLTVT.

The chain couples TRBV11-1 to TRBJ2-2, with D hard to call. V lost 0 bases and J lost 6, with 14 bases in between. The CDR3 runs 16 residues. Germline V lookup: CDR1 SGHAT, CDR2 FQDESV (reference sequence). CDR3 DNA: TGTGCCAGCAGCTTAGCGACAATGGCCTCGGCCGGGGAGCTGTTTTTT. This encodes CASSLATMASAGELFF. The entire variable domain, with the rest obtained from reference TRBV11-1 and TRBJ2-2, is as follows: EAEVAQSPRYKITEKSQAVAFWCDPISGHATLYWYRQILGQGPELLVQFQDESVVDDSQLPKDRFSAERLKGVDSTLKIQPAELGDSAMYLCASSLATMASAGELFFGEGSRLTVL.

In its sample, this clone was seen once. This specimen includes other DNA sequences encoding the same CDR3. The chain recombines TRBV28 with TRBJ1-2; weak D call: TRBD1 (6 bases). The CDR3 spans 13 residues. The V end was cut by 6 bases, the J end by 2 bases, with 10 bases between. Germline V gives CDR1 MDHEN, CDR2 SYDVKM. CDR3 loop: CASSPGQNYGYTF. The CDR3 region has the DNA TGTGCCAGCAGCCCGGGACAAAACTATGGCTACACCTTC.

DNA for the CDR3: TGTGCCAGCAGCTTACGACTAGCGGGAGTCACAGATACGCAGTATTTT. Translating gives CASSLRLAGVTDTQYF. J is TRBJ2-3 and V is TRBV7-8; 12 bases align to TRBD2. Per the germline V gene, CDR1 is SGHVS and CDR2 is FQNEAQ. With 2 bases clipped from V and 2 bases from J, the junction kept 2 bases outside the gene matches. This CDR3 spans 16 amino acids. The entire variable domain, with the rest obtained from reference TRBV7-8 and TRBJ2-3, is as follows: GAGVSQSPRYKVAKRGQDVALRCDPISGHVSLFWYQQALGQGPEFLTYFQNEAQLDKSGLPSDRFFAERPEGSVSTLKIQRTQQEDSAVYLCASSLRLAGVTDTQYFGPGTRLTVL.

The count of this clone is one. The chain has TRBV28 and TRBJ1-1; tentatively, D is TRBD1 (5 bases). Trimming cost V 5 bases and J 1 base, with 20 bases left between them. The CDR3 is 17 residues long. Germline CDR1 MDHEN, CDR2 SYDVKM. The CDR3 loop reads CASSPHYKEGSNTEAFF. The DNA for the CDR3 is TGTGCCAGCAGTCCACACTACAAGGAGGGGTCGAACACTGAAGCTTTCTTT.

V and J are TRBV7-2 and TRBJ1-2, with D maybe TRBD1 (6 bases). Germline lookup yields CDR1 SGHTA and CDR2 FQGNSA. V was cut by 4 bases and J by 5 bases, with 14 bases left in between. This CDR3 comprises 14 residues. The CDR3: CASSSSYQGYGYTF. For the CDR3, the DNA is TGTGCCAGCAGCTCATCCTATCAGGGGTATGGCTACACCTTC.

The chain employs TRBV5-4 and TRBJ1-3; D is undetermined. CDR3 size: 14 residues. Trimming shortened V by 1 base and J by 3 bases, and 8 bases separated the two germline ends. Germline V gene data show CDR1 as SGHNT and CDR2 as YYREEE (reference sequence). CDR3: CASSLRGGGNTIYF. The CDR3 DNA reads TGTGCCAGCAGCTTGCGGGGTGGTGGAAACACCATATATTTT.

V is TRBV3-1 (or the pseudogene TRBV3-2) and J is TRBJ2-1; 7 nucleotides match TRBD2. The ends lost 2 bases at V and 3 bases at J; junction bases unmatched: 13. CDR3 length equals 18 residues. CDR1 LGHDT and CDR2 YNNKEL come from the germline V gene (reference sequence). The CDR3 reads CASSQRYVETSSYNEQFF. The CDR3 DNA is TGTGCCAGCAGCCAAAGGTATGTCGAGACTAGCAGCTACAATGAGCAGTTCTTC.

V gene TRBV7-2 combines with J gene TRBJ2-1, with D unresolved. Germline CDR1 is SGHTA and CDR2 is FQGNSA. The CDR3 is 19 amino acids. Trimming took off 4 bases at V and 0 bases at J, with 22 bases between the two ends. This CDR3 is CASSYLPVFSVSSYNEQFF. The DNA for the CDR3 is TGTGCCAGCAGCTACTTACCAGTATTCAGCGTTAGCTCCTACAATGAGCAGTTCTTC.

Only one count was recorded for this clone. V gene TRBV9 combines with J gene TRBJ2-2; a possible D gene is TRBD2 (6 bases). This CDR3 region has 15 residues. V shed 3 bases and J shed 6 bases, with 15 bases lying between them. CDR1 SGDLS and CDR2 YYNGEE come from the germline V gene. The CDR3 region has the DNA TGTGCCAGCAGCGCCTTACACACGGGGGCCGGGGAGCTGTTTTTT. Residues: CASSALHTGAGELFF.

This CDR3 is CASTYDHLGGGELFF. CDR3 coding DNA: TGTGCCAGCACCTACGACCATCTGGGGGGCGGGGAGCTGTTTTTT. The J gene is TRBJ2-2, the V gene TRBV2; D is perhaps TRBD2 (6 bases). Germline CDR1 reads SNHLY; CDR2 reads FYNNEI. The length of the CDR3 is 15 residues. Trimming pared 7 bases from V and 7 bases from J, leaving 19 bases between.

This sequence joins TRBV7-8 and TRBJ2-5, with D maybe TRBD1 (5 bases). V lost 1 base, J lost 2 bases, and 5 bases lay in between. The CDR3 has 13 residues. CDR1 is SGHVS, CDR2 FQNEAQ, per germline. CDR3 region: CASSLGQQETQYF. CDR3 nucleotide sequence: TGTGCCAGCAGCTTAGGACAGCAAGAGACCCAGTACTTC.

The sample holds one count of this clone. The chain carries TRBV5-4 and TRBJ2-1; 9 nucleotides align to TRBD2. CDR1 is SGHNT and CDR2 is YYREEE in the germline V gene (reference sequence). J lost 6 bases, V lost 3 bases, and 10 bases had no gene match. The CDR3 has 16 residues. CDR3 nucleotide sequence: TGTGCCAGCAGCTCAAATAGCGGGGGTGGCCTCAATGAGCAGTTCTTC. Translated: CASSSNSGGGLNEQFF. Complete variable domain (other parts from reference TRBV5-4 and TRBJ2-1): ETGVTQSPTHLIKTRGQQVTLRCSSQSGHNTVSWYQQALGQGPQFIFQYYREEENGRGNFPPRFSGLQFPNYSSELNVNALELDDSALYLCASSSNSGGGLNEQFFGPGTRLTVL.